This T cell receptor (beta chain) was sequenced for a study of shared clonotypes between healthy human individuals. Overall study results and limits: Sequencing depth was predicted to influence how clonotypes are shared among donors. Limited genetic and exposure-history diversity came from having few donors.

CDR3 length: 15 residues. Germline V gene lookup returns CDR1 SGDLS and CDR2 YYNGEE. Unmatched junction bases numbered 1, after V lost 2 bases and J lost 2 bases. The donor population consisted of healthy HIV-negative adults with no recent acute infections or vaccinations. Deep-level settings were used for running the assay. Sequenced by immunoSEQ multiplex PCR; TCRdb stores in-frame clones only, minus some. Here the sample spans about 480,000 clones, about 75% being singletons. Points on this clone: Its target is unknown.

The TCR was taken from a woman in her thirties or forties in good health. Some clones in this sample may be carry-over from other donors' samples. The chain combines TRBV9 with TRBJ2-1; 10 positions agree with TRBD2. The sequencing sample was made of PBMCs. CDR3 region: CASSVSGRPYNEQFF. DNA of the CDR3: TGTGCCAGCAGCGTTAGCGGGAGGCCCTACAATGAGCAGTTCTTC.